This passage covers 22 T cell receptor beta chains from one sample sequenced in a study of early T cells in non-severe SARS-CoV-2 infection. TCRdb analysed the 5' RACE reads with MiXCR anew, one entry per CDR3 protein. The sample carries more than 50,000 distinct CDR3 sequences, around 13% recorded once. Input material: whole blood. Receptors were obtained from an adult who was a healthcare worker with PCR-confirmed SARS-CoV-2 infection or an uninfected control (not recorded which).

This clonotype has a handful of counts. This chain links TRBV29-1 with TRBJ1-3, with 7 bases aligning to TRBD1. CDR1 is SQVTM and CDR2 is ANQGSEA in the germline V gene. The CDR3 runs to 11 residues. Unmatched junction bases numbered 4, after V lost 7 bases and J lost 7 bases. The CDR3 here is CSGLQGNTIYF. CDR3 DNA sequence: TGCAGCGGATTACAGGGGAACACCATATATTTT.

Here the CDR3 DNA reads TGTGCCAGCAGTCAGACAGGCTTCAATCAGCCCCAGCATTTT. Its translation: CASSQTGFNQPQHF. The V and J genes are TRBV6-1 and TRBJ1-5, with TRBD1 as a possible D gene (6 bases). The V end was cut by 5 bases, the J end by 3 bases, with 11 bases between. Germline V gives CDR1 MNHNS, CDR2 SASEGT. This CDR3 spans 14 amino acids.

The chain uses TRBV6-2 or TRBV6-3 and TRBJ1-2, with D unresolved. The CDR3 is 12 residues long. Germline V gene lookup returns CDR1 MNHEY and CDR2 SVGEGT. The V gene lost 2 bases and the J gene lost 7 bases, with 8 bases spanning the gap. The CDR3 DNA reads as TGTGCCAGCAGTTACGTTGGGAGTGGCTACACCTTC. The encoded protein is CASSYVGSGYTF.

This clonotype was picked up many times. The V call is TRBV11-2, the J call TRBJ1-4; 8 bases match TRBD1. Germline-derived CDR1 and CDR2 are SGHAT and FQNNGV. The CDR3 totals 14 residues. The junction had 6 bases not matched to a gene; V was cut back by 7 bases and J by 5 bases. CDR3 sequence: CASTLDRVNEKLFF. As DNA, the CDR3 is TGTGCCAGCACCTTGGACAGGGTGAATGAAAAACTGTTTTTT.

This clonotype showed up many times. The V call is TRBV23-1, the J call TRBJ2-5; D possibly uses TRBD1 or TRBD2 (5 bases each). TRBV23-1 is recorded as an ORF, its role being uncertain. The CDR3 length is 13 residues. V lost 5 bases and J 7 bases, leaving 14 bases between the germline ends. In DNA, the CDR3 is TGCGCCAGCAGTTCCGGGACGATAGGGACCCAGTACTTC. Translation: CASSSGTIGTQYF.

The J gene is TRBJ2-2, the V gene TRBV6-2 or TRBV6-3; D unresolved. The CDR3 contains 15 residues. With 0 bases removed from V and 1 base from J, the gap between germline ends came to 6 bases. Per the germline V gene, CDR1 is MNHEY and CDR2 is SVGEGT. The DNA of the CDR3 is TGTGCCAGCAGTTACTCGATTTGGAACACCGGGGAGCTGTTTTTT. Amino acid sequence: CASSYSIWNTGELFF.

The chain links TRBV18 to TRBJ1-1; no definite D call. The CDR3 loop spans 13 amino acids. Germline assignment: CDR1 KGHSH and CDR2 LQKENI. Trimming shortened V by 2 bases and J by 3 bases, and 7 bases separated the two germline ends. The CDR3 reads CASSPGEDTEAFF. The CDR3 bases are TGTGCCAGCTCACCAGGTGAGGACACTGAAGCTTTCTTT. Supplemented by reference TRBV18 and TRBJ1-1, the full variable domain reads NAGVMQNPRHLVRRRGQEARLRCSPMKGHSHVYWYRQLPEEGLKFMVYLQKENIIDESGMPKERFSAEFPKEGPSILRIQQVVRGDSAAYFCASSPGEDTEAFFGQGTRLTVV.

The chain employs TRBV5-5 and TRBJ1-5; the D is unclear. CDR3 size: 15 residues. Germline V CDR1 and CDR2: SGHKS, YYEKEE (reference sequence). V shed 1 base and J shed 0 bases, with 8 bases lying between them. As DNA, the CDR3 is TGTGCCAGCAGCTTGAGCCAGTATAGCAATCAGCCCCAGCATTTT. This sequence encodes CASSLSQYSNQPQHF. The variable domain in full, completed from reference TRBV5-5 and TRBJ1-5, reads DAGVTQSPTHLIKTRGQQVTLRCSPISGHKSVSWYQQVLGQGPQFIFQYYEKEERGRGNFPDRFSARQFPNYSSELNVNALLLGDSALYLCASSLSQYSNQPQHFGDGTRLSIL.

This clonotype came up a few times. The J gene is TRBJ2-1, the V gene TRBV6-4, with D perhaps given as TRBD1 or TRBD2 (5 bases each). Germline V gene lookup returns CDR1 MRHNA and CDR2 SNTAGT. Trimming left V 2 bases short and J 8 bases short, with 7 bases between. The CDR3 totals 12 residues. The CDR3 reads CASSDRGHEQFF. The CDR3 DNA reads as TGTGCCAGCAGTGACCGGGGCCATGAGCAGTTCTTC.

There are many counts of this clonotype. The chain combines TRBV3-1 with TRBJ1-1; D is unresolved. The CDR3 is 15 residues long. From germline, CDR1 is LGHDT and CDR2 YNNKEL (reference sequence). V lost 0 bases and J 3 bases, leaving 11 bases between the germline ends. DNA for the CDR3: TGTGCCAGCAGCCAAGACTCCAGGTTGTACACTGAAGCTTTCTTT. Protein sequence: CASSQDSRLYTEAFF.

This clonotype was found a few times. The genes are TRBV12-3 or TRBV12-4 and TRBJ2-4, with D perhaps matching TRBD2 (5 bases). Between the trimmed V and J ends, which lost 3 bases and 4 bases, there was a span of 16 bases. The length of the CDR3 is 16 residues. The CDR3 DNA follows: TGTGCCAGCAGTTTTTCGTTCTGGGGAGTTAAAAACATTCAGTACTTC. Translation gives CASSFSFWGVKNIQYF.

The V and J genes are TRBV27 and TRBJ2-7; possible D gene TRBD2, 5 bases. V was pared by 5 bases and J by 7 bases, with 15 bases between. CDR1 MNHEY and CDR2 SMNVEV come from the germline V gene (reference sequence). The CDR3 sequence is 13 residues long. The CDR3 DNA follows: TGTGCCAGCAGTCATCGGGGAGACGGGGAGCAGTACTTC. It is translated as CASSHRGDGEQYF.

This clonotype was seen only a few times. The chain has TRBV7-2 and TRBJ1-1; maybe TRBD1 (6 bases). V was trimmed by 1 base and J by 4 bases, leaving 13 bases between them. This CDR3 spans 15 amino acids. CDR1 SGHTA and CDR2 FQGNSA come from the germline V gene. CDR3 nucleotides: TGTGCCAGCAGCTTAGTCGGACCAGGGGTCACTGAAGCTTTCTTT. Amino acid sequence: CASSLVGPGVTEAFF. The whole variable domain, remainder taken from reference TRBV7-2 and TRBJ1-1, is GAGVSQSPSNKVTEKGKDVELRCDPISGHTALYWYRQSLGQGLEFLIYFQGNSAPDKSGLPSDRFSAERTGGSVSTLTIQRTQQEDSAVYLCASSLVGPGVTEAFFGQGTRLTVV.

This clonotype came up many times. CDR3 nucleotide sequence: TGTGCCAGCAGCCAAGAGGCGGGAGGGCCCGCCGGGGAGCTGTTTTTT. As protein: CASSQEAGGPAGELFF. The chain couples TRBV4-2 to TRBJ2-2, with 9 bases identical to TRBD2. The CDR3 totals 16 residues. V gave up 0 bases and J gave up 6 bases; unmatched junction bases: 5. CDR1 is LGHNA, CDR2 YNFKEQ, per germline.

The DNA for the CDR3 is TGTGCCAGCAGTGAGACAGGTGTTGAAAAACTGTTTTTT. Amino acids: CASSETGVEKLFF. The chain combines TRBV2 with TRBJ1-4; TRBD1 is a possible D gene (6 bases). V was trimmed by 3 bases and J by 7 bases, leaving 9 bases between them. This CDR3 has 13 residues. CDR1 SNHLY and CDR2 FYNNEI come from the germline V gene. Filled out from reference TRBV2 and TRBJ1-4, the complete variable domain reads EPEVTQTPSHQVTQMGQEVILRCVPISNHLYFYWYRQILGQKVEFLVSFYNNEISEKSEIFDDQFSVERPDGSNFTLKIRSTKLEDSAMYFCASSETGVEKLFFGSGTQLSVL.

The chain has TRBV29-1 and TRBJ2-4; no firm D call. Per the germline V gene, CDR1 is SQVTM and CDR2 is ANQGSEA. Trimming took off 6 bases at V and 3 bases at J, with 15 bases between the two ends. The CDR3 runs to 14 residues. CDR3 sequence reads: CSVTFQIVKNIQYF. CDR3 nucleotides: TGCAGCGTAACATTCCAGATAGTCAAAAACATTCAGTACTTC.

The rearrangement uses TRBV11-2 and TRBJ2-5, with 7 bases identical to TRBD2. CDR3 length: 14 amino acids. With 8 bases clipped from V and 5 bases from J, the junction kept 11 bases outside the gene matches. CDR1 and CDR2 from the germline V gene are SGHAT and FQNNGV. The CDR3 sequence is CASGRGGGLETQYF. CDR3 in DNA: TGTGCCAGCGGACGCGGGGGAGGCCTGGAGACCCAGTACTTC.

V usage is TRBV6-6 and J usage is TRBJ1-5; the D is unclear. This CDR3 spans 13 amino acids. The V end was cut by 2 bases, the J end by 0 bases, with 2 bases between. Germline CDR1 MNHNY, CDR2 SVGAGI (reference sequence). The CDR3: CASSYLSNQPQHF. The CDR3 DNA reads TGTGCCAGCAGTTACCTTAGCAATCAGCCCCAGCATTTT.

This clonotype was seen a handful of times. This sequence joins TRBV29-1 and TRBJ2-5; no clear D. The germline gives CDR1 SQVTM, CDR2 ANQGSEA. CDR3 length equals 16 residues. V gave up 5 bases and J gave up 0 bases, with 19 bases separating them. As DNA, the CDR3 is TGCAGCGTTACGCCCCTTGCAGATTACTACCAAGAGACCCAGTACTTC. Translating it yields CSVTPLADYYQETQYF.

The CDR3 nucleotides are TGTGCCAGCAGTGCCCCTGGAGGGTCTGGGGCCAACGTCCTGACTTTC. Translated: CASSAPGGSGANVLTF. The V call is TRBV28, the J call TRBJ2-6, with D perhaps TRBD2 (6 bases). V gave up 5 bases and J gave up 1 base, with 12 bases separating them. Germline V CDR1 and CDR2: MDHEN, SYDVKM. This CDR3 comprises 16 residues.

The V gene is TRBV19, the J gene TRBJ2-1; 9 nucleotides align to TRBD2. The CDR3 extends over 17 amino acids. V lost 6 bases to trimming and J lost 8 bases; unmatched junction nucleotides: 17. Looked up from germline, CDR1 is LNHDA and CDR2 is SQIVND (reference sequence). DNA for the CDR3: TGTGCCAGTAGCAAACGAACCGGGACTAGCAAGGGCGATGAGCAGTTCTTC. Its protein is CASSKRTGTSKGDEQFF.

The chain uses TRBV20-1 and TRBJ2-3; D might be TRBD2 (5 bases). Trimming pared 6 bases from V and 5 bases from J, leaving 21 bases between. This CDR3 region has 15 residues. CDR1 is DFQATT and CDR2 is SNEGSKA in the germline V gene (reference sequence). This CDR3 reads CSATLPLEAVDTQYF. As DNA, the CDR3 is TGCAGTGCGACACTACCCTTGGAGGCGGTAGATACGCAGTATTTT.